Given below is one T cell receptor (beta chain) in context. Its antigen remains unknown. The adjacent normal breast tissue was taken about 2-4 cm from the tumor. Enough DNA from normal breast tissue often took roughly 100-320 mg. The assay was immunoSEQ multiplex PCR, and TCRdb's table has in-frame clones only and misses some. The repertoire consists of about 15,000 clones, with roughly 84% occurring once and the leading ten covering less than 5.5%. This entry belongs to a study of early stage breast cancer tumors. Looking at the study overall: Most invasive tumors, about 75% of the 16, were ER+/PR+/HER2-.

V lost 2 bases to trimming and J lost 1 base, with 12 bases between them. The CDR3 loop spans 15 amino acids. Germline V lookup: CDR1 MNHEY, CDR2 SVGAGI. Study-level points and caveats: Tumors had approximately 2.7-fold higher T cell density and higher clonality than adjacent normal breast tissue.

This sequence originates from a person aged 25-39 years with breast cancer. Sequences were obtained from normal breast tissue next to the tumor. V usage is TRBV6-5 and J usage is TRBJ2-7; D perhaps matches TRBD1 (6 bases). The CDR3 sequence is CASSYGAGESYEQYF. Here the CDR3 DNA reads TGTGCCAGCAGTTACGGTGCAGGGGAGTCCTACGAGCAGTACTTC.